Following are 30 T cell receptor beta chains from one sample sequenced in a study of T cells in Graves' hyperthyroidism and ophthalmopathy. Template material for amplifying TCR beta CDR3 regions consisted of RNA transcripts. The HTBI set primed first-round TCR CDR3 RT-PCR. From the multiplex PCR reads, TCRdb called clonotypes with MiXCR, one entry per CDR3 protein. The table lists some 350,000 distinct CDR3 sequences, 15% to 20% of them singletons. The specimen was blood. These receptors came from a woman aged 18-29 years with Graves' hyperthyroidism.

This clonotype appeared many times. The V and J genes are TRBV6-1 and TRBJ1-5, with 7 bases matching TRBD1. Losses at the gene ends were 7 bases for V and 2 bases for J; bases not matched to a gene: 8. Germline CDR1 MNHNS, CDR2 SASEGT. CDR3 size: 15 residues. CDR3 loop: CASKKGTGGNQPQHF. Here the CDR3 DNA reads TGTGCCAGCAAAAAGGGAACAGGGGGCAATCAGCCCCAGCATTTT.

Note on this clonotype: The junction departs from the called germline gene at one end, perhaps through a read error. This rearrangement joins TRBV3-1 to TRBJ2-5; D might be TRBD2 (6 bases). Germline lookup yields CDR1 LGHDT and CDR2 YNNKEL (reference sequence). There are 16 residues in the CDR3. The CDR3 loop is CASSEGTSPYQETRYF. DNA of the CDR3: TGTGCCAGCAGCGAGGGAACTAGCCCGTACCAAGAGACCCGGTACTTC.

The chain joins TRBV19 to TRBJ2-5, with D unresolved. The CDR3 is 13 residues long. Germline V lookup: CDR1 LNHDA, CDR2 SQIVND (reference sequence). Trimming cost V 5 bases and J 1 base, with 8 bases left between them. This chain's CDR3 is CASSFAFQETQYF. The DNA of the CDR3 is TGTGCCAGTAGTTTCGCATTCCAAGAGACCCAGTACTTC. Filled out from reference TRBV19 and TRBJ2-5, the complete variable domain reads DGGITQSPKYLFRKEGQNVTLSCEQNLNHDAMYWYRQDPGQGLRLIYYSQIVNDFQKGDIAEGYSVSREKKESFPLTVTSAQKNPTAFYLCASSFAFQETQYFGPGTRLLVL.

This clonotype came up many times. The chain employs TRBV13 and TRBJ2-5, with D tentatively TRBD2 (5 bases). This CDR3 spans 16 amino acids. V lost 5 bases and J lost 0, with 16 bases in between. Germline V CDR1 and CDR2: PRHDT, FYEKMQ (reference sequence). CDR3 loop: CASSLRSSRYQETQYF. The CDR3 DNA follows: TGTGCCAGCAGCCTTCGTTCTAGCAGGTACCAAGAGACCCAGTACTTC.

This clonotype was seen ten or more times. CDR3 DNA sequence: TGTGCCAGCAGTTCCCGACCGGGACAGAGCTCTGGAAACACCATATATTTT. This codes for CASSSRPGQSSGNTIYF. This chain links TRBV6-5 with TRBJ1-3; TRBD1 aligns across 7 bases. The junction had 9 bases not matched to a gene; V was cut back by 4 bases and J by 0 bases. Germline CDR1 reads MNHEY; CDR2 reads SVGAGI. The CDR3 consists of 17 residues.

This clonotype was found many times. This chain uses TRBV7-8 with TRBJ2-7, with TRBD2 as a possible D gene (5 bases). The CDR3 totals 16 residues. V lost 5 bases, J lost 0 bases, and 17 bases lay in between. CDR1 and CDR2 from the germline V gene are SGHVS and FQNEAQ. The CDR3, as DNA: TGTGCCAGCAGCCCGTCGGGATTCCCGGTCTCCTACGAGCAGTACTTC. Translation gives CASSPSGFPVSYEQYF.

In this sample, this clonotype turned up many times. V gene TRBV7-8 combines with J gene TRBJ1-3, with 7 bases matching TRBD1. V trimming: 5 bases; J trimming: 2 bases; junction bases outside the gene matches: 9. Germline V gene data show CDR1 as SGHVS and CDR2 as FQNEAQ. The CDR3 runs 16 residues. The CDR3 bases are TGTGCCAGCAGCGTGAGGGACAGAAGGGCTGGAAACACCATATATTTT. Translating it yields CASSVRDRRAGNTIYF.

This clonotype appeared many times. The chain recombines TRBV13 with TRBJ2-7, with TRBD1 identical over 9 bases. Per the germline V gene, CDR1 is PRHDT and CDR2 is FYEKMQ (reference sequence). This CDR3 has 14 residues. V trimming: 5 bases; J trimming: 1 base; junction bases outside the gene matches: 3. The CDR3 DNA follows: TGTGCCAGCAGCCCACAGGGGGCATCCTACGAGCAGTACTTC. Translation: CASSPQGASYEQYF. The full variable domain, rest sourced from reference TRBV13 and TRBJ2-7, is AAGVIQSPRHLIKEKRETATLKCYPIPRHDTVYWYQQGPGQDPQFLISFYEKMQSDKGSIPDRFSAQQFSDYHSELNMSSLELGDSALYFCASSPQGASYEQYFGPGTRLTVT.

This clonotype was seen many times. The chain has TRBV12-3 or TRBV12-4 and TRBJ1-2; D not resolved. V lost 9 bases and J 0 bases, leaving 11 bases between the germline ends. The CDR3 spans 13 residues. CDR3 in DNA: TGTGCCAGTTTGAACAGAGCTAACTATGGCTACACCTTC. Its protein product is CASLNRANYGYTF.

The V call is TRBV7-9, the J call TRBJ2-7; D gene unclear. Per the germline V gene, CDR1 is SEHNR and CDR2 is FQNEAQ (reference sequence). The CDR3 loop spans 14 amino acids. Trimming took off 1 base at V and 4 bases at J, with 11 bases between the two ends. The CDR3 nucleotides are TGTGCCAGCAGCTTAGACGTCCGCCGGTACGAGCAGTACTTC. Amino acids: CASSLDVRRYEQYF.

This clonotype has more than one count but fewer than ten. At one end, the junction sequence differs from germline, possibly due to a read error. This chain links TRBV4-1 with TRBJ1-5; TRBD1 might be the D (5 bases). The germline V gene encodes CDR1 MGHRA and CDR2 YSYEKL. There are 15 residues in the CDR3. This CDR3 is CASRLRQLSNQSQHF. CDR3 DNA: TGCGCCAGCAGACTCAGACAGCTAAGCAATCAGTCCCAGCATTTT.

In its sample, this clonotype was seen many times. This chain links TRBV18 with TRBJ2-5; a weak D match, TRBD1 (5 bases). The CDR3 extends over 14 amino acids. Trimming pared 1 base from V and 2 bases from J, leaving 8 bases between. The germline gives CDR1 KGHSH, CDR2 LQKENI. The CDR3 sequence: CASSPRGSQETQYF. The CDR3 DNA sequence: TGTGCCAGCTCACCACGGGGCAGTCAAGAGACCCAGTACTTC.

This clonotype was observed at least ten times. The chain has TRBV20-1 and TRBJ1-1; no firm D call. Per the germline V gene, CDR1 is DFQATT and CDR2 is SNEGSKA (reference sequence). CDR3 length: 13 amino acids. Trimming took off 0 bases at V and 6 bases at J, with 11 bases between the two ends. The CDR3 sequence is CSARDLVIAEAFF. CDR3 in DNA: TGCAGTGCTAGAGATCTGGTCATCGCTGAAGCTTTCTTT.

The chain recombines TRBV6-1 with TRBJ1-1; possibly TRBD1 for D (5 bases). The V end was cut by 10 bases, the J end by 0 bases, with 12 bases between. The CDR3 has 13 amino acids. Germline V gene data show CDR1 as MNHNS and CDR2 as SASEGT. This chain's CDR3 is CAISRGMNTEAFF. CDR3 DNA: TGTGCCATCTCCCGGGGGATGAACACTGAAGCTTTCTTT.

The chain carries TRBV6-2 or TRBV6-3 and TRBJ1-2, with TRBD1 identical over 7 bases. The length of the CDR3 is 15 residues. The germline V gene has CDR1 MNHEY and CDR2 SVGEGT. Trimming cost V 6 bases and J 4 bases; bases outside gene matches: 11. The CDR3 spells CASRRRQGEGYGYTF. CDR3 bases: TGTGCCAGCAGACGCAGACAGGGAGAGGGCTATGGCTACACCTTC.

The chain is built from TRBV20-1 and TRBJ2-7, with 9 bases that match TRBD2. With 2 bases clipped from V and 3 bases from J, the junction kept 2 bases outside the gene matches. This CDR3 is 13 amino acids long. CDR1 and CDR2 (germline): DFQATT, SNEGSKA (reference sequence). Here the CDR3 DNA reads TGCAGTGCTAGACTAGCGGGGAACTACGAGCAGTACTTC. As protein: CSARLAGNYEQYF.

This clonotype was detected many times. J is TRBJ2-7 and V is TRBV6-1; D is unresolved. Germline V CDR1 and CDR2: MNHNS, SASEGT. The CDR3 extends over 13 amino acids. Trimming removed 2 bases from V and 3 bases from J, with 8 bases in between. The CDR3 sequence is CASSELGSYEQYF. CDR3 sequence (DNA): TGTGCCAGCAGTGAATTGGGCAGCTACGAGCAGTACTTC.

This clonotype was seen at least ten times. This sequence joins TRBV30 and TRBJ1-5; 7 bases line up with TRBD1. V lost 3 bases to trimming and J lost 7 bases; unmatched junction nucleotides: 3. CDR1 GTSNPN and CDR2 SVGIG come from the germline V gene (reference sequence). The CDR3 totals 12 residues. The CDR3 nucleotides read TGTGCCTGGAGCAGGGGGAACCAGCCCCAGCATTTT. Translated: CAWSRGNQPQHF.

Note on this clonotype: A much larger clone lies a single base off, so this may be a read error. The CDR3 here is CASCPGVGRTGELFF. The CDR3 DNA sequence: TGTGCCAGCTGTCCGGGGGTTGGACGCACCGGGGAGCTGTTTTTT. V gene TRBV28 combines with J gene TRBJ2-2, with D perhaps matching TRBD2 (6 bases). The CDR3 covers 15 residues. Germline CDR1 MDHEN, CDR2 SYDVKM. V lost 8 bases and J lost 4, with 17 bases in between. Full variable domain (remainder filled in from reference TRBV28 and TRBJ2-2): DVKVTQSSRYLVKRTGEKVFLECVQDMDHENMFWYRQDPGLGLRLIYFSYDVKMKEKGDIPEGYSVSREKKERFSLILESASTNQTSMYLCASCPGVGRTGELFFGEGSRLTVL.

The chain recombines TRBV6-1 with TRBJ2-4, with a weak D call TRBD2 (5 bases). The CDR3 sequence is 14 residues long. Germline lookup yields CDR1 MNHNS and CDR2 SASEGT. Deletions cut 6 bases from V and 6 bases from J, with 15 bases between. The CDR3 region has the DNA TGTGCCAGCAGCCCTCCGGGAAACTTAAACATTCAGTACTTC. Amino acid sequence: CASSPPGNLNIQYF.

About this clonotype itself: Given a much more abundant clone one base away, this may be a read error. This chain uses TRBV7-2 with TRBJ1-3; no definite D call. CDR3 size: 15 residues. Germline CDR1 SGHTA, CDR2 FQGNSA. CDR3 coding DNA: TGTGCCAGCAGCTTAGCCACCAGGTCCGGAAACACCATATGTTTT. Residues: CASSLATRSGNTICF.

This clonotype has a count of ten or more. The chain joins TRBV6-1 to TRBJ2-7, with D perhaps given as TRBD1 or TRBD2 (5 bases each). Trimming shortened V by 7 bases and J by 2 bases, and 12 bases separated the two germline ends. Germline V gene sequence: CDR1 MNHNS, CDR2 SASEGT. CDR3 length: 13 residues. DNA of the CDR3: TGTGCCAGCACCGAAGCGGACACCTACGAGCAGTACTTC. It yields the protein CASTEADTYEQYF.

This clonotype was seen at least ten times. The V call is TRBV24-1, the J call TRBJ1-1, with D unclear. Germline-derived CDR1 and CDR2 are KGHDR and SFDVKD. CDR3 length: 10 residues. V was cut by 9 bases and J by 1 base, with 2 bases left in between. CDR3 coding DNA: TGTGCCACCCAGAACACTGAAGCTTTCTTT. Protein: CATQNTEAFF.

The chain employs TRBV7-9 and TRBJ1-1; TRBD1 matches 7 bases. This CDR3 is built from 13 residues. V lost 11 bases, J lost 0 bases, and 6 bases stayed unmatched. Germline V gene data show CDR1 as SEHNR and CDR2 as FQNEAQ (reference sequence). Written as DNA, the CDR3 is TGTGCCGGGGGGACAGAAATGAACACTGAAGCTTTCTTT. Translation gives CAGGTEMNTEAFF.

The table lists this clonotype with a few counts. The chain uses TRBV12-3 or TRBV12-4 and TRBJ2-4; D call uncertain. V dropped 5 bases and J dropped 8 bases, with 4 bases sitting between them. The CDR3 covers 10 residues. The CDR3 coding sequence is TGTGCCAGCAGTCTTGACATTCAGTACTTC. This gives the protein CASSLDIQYF.

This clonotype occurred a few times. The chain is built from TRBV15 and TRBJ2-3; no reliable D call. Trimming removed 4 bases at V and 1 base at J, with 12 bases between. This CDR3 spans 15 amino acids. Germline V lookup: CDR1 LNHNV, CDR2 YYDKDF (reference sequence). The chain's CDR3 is CATSIPGPGTDTQYF. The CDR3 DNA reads TGTGCCACCAGCATCCCGGGTCCCGGCACAGATACGCAGTATTTT.

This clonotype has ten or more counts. For the CDR3, the DNA is TGTGCCAGCAGCCCGGGACAGGGGGAAACTGAAGCTTTCTTT. This translates into CASSPGQGETEAFF. This chain uses TRBV6-5 with TRBJ1-1, with TRBD1 matching 11 bases. The V gene end was trimmed by 6 bases and the J gene end by 5 bases; junction bases not matched to a gene: 5. This CDR3 is built from 14 residues. CDR1 is MNHEY, CDR2 SVGAGI, per germline.

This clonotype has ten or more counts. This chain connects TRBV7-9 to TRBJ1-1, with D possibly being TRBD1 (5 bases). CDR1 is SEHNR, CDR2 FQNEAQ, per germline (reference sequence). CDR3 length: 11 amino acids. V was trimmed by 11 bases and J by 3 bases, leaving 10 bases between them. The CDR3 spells CAAATDTEAFF. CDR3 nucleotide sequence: TGTGCCGCCGCGACAGACACTGAAGCTTTCTTT. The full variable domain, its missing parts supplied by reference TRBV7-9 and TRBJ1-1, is DTGVSQNPRHKITKRGQNVTFRCDPISEHNRLYWYRQTLGQGPEFLTYFQNEAQLEKSRLLSDRFSAERPKGSFSTLEIQRTEQGDSAMYLCAAATDTEAFFGQGTRLTVV.

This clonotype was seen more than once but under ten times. The CDR3 region is CSVLIDRDQETQYF. The DNA for the CDR3 is TGCAGCGTCCTAATTGACAGAGACCAAGAGACCCAGTACTTC. This sequence joins TRBV29-1 and TRBJ2-5; a possible D gene is TRBD1 (5 bases). Germline V lookup: CDR1 SQVTM, CDR2 ANQGSEA. The V end was cut by 6 bases, the J end by 0 bases, with 14 bases between. The CDR3 spans 14 residues.

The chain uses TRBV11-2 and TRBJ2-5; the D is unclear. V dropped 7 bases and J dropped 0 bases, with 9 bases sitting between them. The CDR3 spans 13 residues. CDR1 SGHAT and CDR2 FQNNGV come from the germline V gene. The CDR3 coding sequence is TGTGCCAGCACCTTGGACGACCAAGAGACCCAGTACTTC. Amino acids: CASTLDDQETQYF.